Below, 8 T cell receptor beta chains from the same sample are listed, as sequenced in a study of blood T cell repertoires in COVID-19. Some clones are missing from TCRdb's copy, which holds only in-frame ones; the method was immunoSEQ multiplex PCR. The top ten clones hold 1.8% of a sample with some 70,000 clones, about 82% of them seen once. The source material was peripheral blood. The receptor source for this set is a woman aged 60 to 75 with acute or convalescent COVID-19.

The chain links TRBV30 to TRBJ2-2; a possible D gene is TRBD2 (6 bases). Germline V gives CDR1 GTSNPN, CDR2 SVGIG (reference sequence). Trimming removed 3 bases from V and 6 bases from J, with 8 bases in between. There are 12 residues in the CDR3. The CDR3 nucleotides read TGTGCCTGGAGGACTAGAGCCGGGGAGCTGTTTTTT. Translation: CAWRTRAGELFF.

CDR3 sequence: CASRPRQGGLPQHF. The CDR3 DNA sequence: TGTGCCAGCAGACCCCGACAGGGGGGTCTGCCCCAGCATTTT. The V and J genes are TRBV6-6 and TRBJ1-5; TRBD1 matches at 9 bases. CDR1 and CDR2 from the germline V gene are MNHNY and SVGAGI (reference sequence). The CDR3 is made up of 14 amino acids. J lost 9 bases, V lost 6 bases, and 9 bases had no gene match.

The chain has TRBV2 and TRBJ1-3; 10 bases fit TRBD1. CDR3 length: 16 residues. Germline V gene data show CDR1 as SNHLY and CDR2 as FYNNEI. The V gene end was trimmed by 8 bases and the J gene end by 1 base; junction bases not matched to a gene: 8. DNA of the CDR3: TGTGCCAGCGCTAGACAGGGGGCTCCGTCTGGAAACACCATATATTTT. The encoded protein is CASARQGAPSGNTIYF.

This clone came up once. The rearrangement links TRBV28 to TRBJ1-1; 7 bases line up with TRBD1. J was trimmed by 0 bases and V by 9 bases; bases with no gene match: 4. The CDR3 spans 13 residues. CDR1 and CDR2 (germline): MDHEN, SYDVKM. This chain's CDR3 is CASGTVMNTEAFF. The DNA for the CDR3 is TGTGCCAGTGGGACAGTCATGAACACTGAAGCTTTCTTT.

The chain employs TRBV11-2 and TRBJ2-1, with TRBD2 identical over 7 bases. The CDR3 extends over 18 amino acids. In germline, CDR1 is SGHAT, CDR2 FQNNGV. After removal of 5 bases from V and 0 bases from J, the junction contained 13 bases not matched to a gene. The CDR3 sequence is CASSPPQDGRSSYNEQFF. The CDR3 nucleotides are TGTGCCAGCAGCCCCCCCCAGGACGGGAGGAGCTCCTACAATGAGCAGTTCTTC.

The chain couples TRBV24-1 to TRBJ2-7; the D gene is possibly TRBD1 (5 bases). Germline lookup yields CDR1 KGHDR and CDR2 SFDVKD. V lost 0 bases and J 3 bases, leaving 11 bases between the germline ends. The CDR3 sequence is 15 residues long. CDR3 nucleotides: TGTGCCACCAGTGATTTGAACAGGTTCTACTACGAGCAGTACTTC. This encodes CATSDLNRFYYEQYF.

The chain uses TRBV2 and TRBJ2-2, with 8 nucleotides matching TRBD1. The J segment lost 3 bases and the V segment lost 11 bases, leaving 5 bases of the junction unmatched. CDR1 and CDR2 (germline): SNHLY, FYNNEI. The CDR3 is 13 amino acids. CDR3 nucleotide sequence: TGTGCCGGGACGGACAGGGACACCGGGGAGCTGTTTTTT. Encoded protein: CAGTDRDTGELFF.

This chain connects TRBV28 to TRBJ2-1, with 8 positions matching TRBD2. With V trimmed by 4 bases and J by 1 base, 0 bases remained unmatched. This CDR3 spans 14 amino acids. Germline V gene data show CDR1 as MDHEN and CDR2 as SYDVKM. The CDR3 loop is CASSSGGSYNEQFF. CDR3 DNA: TGTGCCAGCAGTTCGGGGGGGTCCTACAATGAGCAGTTCTTC.